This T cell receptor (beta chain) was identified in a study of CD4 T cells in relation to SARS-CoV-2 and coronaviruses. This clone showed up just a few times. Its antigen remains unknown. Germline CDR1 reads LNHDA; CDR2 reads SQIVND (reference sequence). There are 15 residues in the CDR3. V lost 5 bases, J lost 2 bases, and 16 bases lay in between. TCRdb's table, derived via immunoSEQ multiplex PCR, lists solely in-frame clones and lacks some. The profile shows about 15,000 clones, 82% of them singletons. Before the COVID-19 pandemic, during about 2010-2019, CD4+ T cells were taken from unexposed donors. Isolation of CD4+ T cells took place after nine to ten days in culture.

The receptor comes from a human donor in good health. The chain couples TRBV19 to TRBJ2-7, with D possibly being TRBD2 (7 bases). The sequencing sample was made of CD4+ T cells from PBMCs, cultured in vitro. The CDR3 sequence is CASSVSRGGAYEQYF. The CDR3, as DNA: TGTGCCAGTAGTGTATCCAGGGGAGGGGCCTACGAGCAGTACTTC.